This T cell receptor beta chain was sequenced during a study of blood T cell repertoires in COVID-19. Overall study: PBMCs, B-cell-depleted T cells, or T cells provided the cDNA or gDNA that made up the material.

This CDR3 is built from 14 residues. The ends lost 2 bases at V and 8 bases at J; junction bases unmatched: 6. Germline CDR1 reads GTSNPN; CDR2 reads SVGIG (reference sequence). Sequencing was performed with immunoSEQ multiplex PCR; in TCRdb, only in-frame clones are kept and a portion is missing. The profile shows approximately 140,000 clones, about 91% of them singletons. This clonotype originated in a human donor in a cohort sampled during active COVID-19. Material: peripheral blood. J is TRBJ2-3 and V is TRBV30; 11 bases fit TRBD1. DNA for the CDR3: TGTGCCTGGAGTCAGGACAGGGGGCTGGGTACGCAGTATTTT. Translated: CAWSQDRGLGTQYF. The complete variable domain, with remaining parts taken from reference TRBV30 and TRBJ2-3, reads SQTIHQWPATLVQPVGSPLSLECTVEGTSNPNLYWYRQAAGRGLQLLFYSVGIGQISSEVPQNLSASRPQDRQFILSSKKLLLSDSGFYLCAWSQDRGLGTQYFGPGTRLTVL.